This TCR beta chain derives from a study of blood T cell repertoires in COVID-19. Study at large: From the United States, Italy and Spain came samples of acute and convalescent COVID-19. From T cells, B-cell-depleted T cells, or PBMCs came the material, which was cDNA or gDNA.

Per the study methods: By means of reference gene primer amplification, nucleated cell counts were estimated. Sequenced by immunoSEQ multiplex PCR; TCRdb stores in-frame clones only, minus some. Clone size and V and J calls were adopted from that table, with D and trimming inferred from the DNA. The data show more than 150,000 clones, 84% seen once. CDR3 length: 17 residues. Trimming removed 7 bases from V and 5 bases from J; junction bases left unmatched: 15. Germline CDR1 is LNHDA and CDR2 is SQIVND (reference sequence). The chain employs TRBV19 and TRBJ1-4; TRBD1 agrees at 8 bases. The sequenced sample was peripheral blood. This sequence originates from a woman in her forties or fifties with acute or convalescent COVID-19. CDR3 coding DNA: TGTGCCAGTACCTACACGGGACAGGTTCGCCTCAATGAAAAACTGTTTTTT. Translated: CASTYTGQVRLNEKLFF.